This TCR beta chain stems from a study of T-cell memory formation after mild COVID-19 (dated by TCRdb to the early 2020s). Background on the whole study: TCR sequence clusters from the two donors were found to be largely donor specific. T-cell clones expanding and contracting after mild COVID-19 in a couple of donors were tracked by longitudinal TCRalpha and TCRbeta repertoire sequencing. The cohort comprised two young, previously healthy adult volunteers, one female and one male. Overall results and qualifications from the work: From day 15 to 85, contracting clones showed balanced CD4/CD8 phenotypes, whereas a second wave of clones that expanded from day 15 to 37 leaned towards CD4+. The second-wave clones that peaked on day 37 were not confirmed to be SARS-CoV-2 specific. Contracting CD4+ clones were located mainly in the CM and EM memory subsets, whereas CD8+ clones were found to be enriched in EMRA. Some responding clones were found in pre-infection memory, which suggests that pre-existing cross-reactive memory T cells took part in the SARS-CoV-2 response. The study covered only a couple of mild cases, and larger cohorts including severe cases with pre-infection samples were considered necessary.

As encoded in the germline V gene (reference sequence), CDR1 is SEHNR while CDR2 is FQNEAQ. Trimming at the junction amounts to 1 base on V and 7 bases on J, and the germline ends lie 10 bases apart. The CDR3 covers 14 residues, taking in both the cysteine and the phenylalanine. The CDR3 DNA has 42 bases and is translated from base 1. Ficoll-Paque density gradient centrifugation was the method used to isolate PBMCs. TCRdb names Illumina NovaSeq 6000 as the instrument used. TCRalpha and TCRbeta cDNA libraries were built by 5'RACE with constant-segment primers, adding sample barcodes and unique molecular identifiers. RNA was extracted from every sample with Trizol reagent. Library amplification was performed in two PCR steps, and a second sample barcode and Illumina TruSeq adapters were introduced in the second step. Sequencing of libraries was performed on an Illumina NovaSeq with 2 x 150 bp paired-end reads. Regarding the original processing steps: Demultiplexing of reads and collapsing into UMI-guided consensus sequences were performed with migec v1.2.7. Using mixcr v2.1.11, UMI consensuses were aligned to TRA and TRB V and J templates and then assembled into clonotypes. Expanded or contracted clonotypes were those called significant by both edgeR and NoisET, with noise models trained on biological replicates. For edgeR calls, a false discovery rate-adjusted p below 0.01 and a log2 fold-change threshold of 1 were applied. As an exploratory analysis of dynamics, max-normalized trajectories of the 1000 most abundant clonotypes were examined by PCA with hierarchical clustering. Separately sequenced CD4+ and CD8+ repertoires were used to assign the CD4 or CD8 phenotype of responding clones. TCRdb itself trimmed the public reads at Q25 with fastp, ran MiXCR and retained productive beta chains. Rows are combined by CDR3 protein, so each entry shows the most common genes and DNA. These V and J calls are TCRdb output, not the study's own analysis. For this sample the table gives about 140,000 distinct CDR3 sequences, of which 25% were detected only once. The top ten clonotypes cover approximately 25% of the sample.

Turning to this clonotype: Its antigen remains unidentified. Base quality data are lacking; no much larger clone is found one base away.

The specimen was PBMCs or a T cell subset sorted from them (not recorded which). The sequence links TRBV7-9 to TRBJ1-4, with the D gene uncertain. The receptor comes from an adult woman who had mild COVID-19 (a few samples of this study predate the infection). The sample titles of this study are shuffled in the database, so cell type and time point are left out; the donor was told from shared clones. The CDR3 corresponds to CASSLGRYGEKLFF. The sequenced DNA is TGTGCCAGCAGCTTAGGACGATACGGTGAAAAACTGTTTTTT.